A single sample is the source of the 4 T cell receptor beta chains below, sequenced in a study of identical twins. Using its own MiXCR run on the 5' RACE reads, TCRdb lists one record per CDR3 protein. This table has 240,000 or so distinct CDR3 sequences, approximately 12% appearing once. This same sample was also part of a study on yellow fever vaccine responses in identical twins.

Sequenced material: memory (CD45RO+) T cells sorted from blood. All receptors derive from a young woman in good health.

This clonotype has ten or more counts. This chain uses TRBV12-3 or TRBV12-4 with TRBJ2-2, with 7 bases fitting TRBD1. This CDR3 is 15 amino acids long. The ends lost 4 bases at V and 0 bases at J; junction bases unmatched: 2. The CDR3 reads CASSSGTANTGELFF. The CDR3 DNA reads TGTGCCAGCAGTTCCGGGACAGCGAACACCGGGGAGCTGTTTTTT.

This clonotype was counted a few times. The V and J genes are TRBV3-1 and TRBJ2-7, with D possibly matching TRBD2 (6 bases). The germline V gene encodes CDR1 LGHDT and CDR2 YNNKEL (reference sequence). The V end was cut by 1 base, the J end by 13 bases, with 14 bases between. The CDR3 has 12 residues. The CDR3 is CASSQGGEDKYF. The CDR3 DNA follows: TGTGCCAGCAGCCAAGGAGGGGAGGACAAATACTTC.

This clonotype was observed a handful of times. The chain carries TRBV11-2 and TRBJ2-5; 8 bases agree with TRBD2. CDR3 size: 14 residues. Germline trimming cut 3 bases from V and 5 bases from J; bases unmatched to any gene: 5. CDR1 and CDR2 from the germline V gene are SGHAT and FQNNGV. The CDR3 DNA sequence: TGTGCCAGCAGCTTTAGGACTAGCTTGGAGACCCAGTACTTC. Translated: CASSFRTSLETQYF. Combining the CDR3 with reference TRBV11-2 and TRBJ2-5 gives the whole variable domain EAGVAQSPRYKIIEKRQSVAFWCNPISGHATLYWYQQILGQGPKLLIQFQNNGVVDDSQLPKDRFSAERLKGVDSTLKIQPAKLEDSAVYLCASSFRTSLETQYFGPGTRLLVL.

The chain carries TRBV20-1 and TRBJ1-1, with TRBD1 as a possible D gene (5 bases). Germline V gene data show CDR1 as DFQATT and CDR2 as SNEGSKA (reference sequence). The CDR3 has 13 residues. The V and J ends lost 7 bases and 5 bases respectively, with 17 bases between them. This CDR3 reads CSGLRGMVTEAFF. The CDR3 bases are TGCAGTGGCCTGCGGGGGATGGTAACTGAAGCTTTCTTT.